This T cell receptor (beta chain) was documented in a study of blood T cell repertoires in COVID-19. Original handling: Amplification of reference gene primers was used by the study to estimate nucleated cell counts. The repertoire was sequenced with immunoSEQ multiplex PCR; TCRdb's copy has only in-frame clones and lacks some. D and trimming come from the DNA, and the V and J calls and clone size come from that table. The data contain over 250,000 clones, 89% of them singletons. Germline CDR1 is MDHEN and CDR2 is SYDVKM. V dropped 6 bases and J dropped 6; count of bases not matched to a gene: 4. The CDR3 has 13 amino acids.

The source is a woman in her fifties or sixties with acute or convalescent COVID-19. The material sequenced was peripheral blood. This chain joins TRBV28 and TRBJ1-5; 8 bases line up with TRBD1. The CDR3 is CASRTGVSQPQHF. The CDR3 DNA is TGTGCCAGCAGGACAGGGGTGAGTCAGCCCCAGCATTTT.